Listed below are T cell receptor beta chains from one sample, sequenced in a study of beta chain features in type 1 diabetes. The table came from immunoSEQ multiplex PCR; TCRdb's copy has only in-frame clones and leaves some out. The sample holds some 150,000 clones, roughly 7.2% seen once. Material: central memory CD4+ T cells from blood. Source of these receptors: a woman in her 30s in good health. Each CDR3 is given without its conserved first and last residue.

v_gene	j_gene	CDR3aa
TRBV7-8	TRBJ1-2	ASSLVILPANYGYT
TRBV16	TRBJ2-7	ASSRQVQIRGEQY
TRBV18	TRBJ2-2	ASSPSRGTGELF
TRBV18	TRBJ1-1	ASSPQGQGATEAF
TRBV14	TRBJ2-1	ASSLQGTYNEQF
TRBV7-2	TRBJ2-3	ASSPNGQQTDTQY
TRBV7-8	TRBJ2-3	ASSSDRDVDTQY
TRBV4-3	TRBJ2-3	ASSQESGFTQY
TRBV7-2	TRBJ1-1	ASSFRTGTEAF
TRBV7-2	TRBJ2-5	ASSFAGEETQY
TRBV6-1	TRBJ1-2	ASSWTIYGYT
TRBV18	TRBJ2-4	ASSPLQGASKNIQY
TRBV30	TRBJ2-5	ASLLAGGQETQY
TRBV7-2	TRBJ2-7	ASSPHRDSAYEQY
TRBV11-2	TRBJ2-1	ASSSSRGNEQF
TRBV6-5	TRBJ1-1	ASISWGTAFEAF
TRBV21-1	TRBJ2-5	ASSYPRQFQETQY
TRBV19	TRBJ1-2	ASSHDRIRVYT
TRBV19	TRBJ2-1	ASSMVRAGHNEQF
TRBV7-9	TRBJ2-2	ASSFGDRLNTGELF
TRBV6-5	TRBJ1-1	ASSNSGGNTEAF
TRBV7-2	TRBJ2-5	ASSLEPTVETQY
TRBV5-1	TRBJ2-7	ASSPGTGSPYEQY
TRBV9	TRBJ2-1	ASSVGGQGFNEQF
TRBV6-1	TRBJ2-5	ASSRTETKEWTQY
TRBV11-2	TRBJ2-2	ASRWRDLSGELF